A single T cell receptor beta chain is shown here with its context. Its antigen is unidentified. This sample is drawn from a study of PD-L1 blockade in urothelial cancer. Turning to the study itself: Dosed intravenously at 1,200 mg every 3 weeks, atezolizumab was initiated by patients around 2014.

Here immunoSEQ multiplex PCR was the method, and the copy in TCRdb shows in-frame clones only, minus some. Among approximately 100,000 clones, roughly nine tenths were seen once, and the ten largest hold approximately 0.88%. Each patient presented with locally advanced or metastatic urothelial carcinoma. The CDR3 length is 12 residues. The germline V gene encodes CDR1 GTSNPN and CDR2 SVGIG (reference sequence). The germline V and J ends were trimmed by 4 bases and 5 bases, with 11 bases remaining between them. General observations from the study: Tumor-associated clones in blood expanded more at 3 weeks in durable-benefit patients.

This TCR derives from a woman aged 80 or older with urothelial cancer. The sequencing here drew on PBMCs, taken around atezolizumab (anti-PD-L1) treatment. The chain combines TRBV30 with TRBJ2-5; perhaps TRBD2 as D (5 bases). In nucleotides, the CDR3 is TGTGCCTGGAAAGAATTAGCGGAGACCCAGTACTTC. Translated, it gives CAWKELAETQYF.